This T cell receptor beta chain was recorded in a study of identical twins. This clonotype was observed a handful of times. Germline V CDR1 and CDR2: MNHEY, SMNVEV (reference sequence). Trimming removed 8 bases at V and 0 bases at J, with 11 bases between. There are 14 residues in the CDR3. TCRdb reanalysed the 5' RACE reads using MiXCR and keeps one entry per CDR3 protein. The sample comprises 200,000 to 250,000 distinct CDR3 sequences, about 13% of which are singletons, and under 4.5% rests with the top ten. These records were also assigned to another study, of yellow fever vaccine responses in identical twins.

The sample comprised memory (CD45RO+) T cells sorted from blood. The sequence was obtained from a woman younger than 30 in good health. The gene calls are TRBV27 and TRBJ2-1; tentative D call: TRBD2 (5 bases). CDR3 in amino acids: CASGRVPSYNEQFF. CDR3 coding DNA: TGTGCCAGCGGGCGGGTGCCCTCCTACAATGAGCAGTTCTTC.